This T cell receptor (beta chain) was captured in a study of prognosis after radiotherapy for stage I lung cancer. This clonotype came up many times. Collection of peripheral blood, in a volume of around 6 milliliters, was performed at each of two time points. Germline assignment: CDR1 SGDLS and CDR2 YYNGEE. The CDR3 sequence is 14 residues long. The ends were cut back, 2 bases at V and 5 bases at J, with 10 bases in the middle. Genomic DNA was subjected to two-round multiplex PCR for amplification of TCR beta CDR3. During first-round PCR, primers specific to each TRBV and TRBJ gene were used. TCRdb redid the calling of the multiplex PCR reads with MiXCR, one entry per CDR3 protein. The data show about 21,000 distinct CDR3 sequences, 35% to 45% seen once.

Specimen: PBMCs, collected before or after stereotactic body radiation therapy (not recorded which). The chain has TRBV9 and TRBJ1-4; unclear D gene. This TCR was recovered from a donor aged 50 or older with non-small cell lung cancer. CDR3 bases: TGTGCCAGCAGCGTTTCAGCGGAGAATGAAAAACTGTTTTTT. Encoded protein: CASSVSAENEKLFF.